Detailed here is one T cell receptor (beta chain). This specimen belongs to a study of blood T cell repertoires in COVID-19. The V gene lost 5 bases and the J gene lost 1 base, with 10 bases spanning the gap. The CDR3 is made up of 14 amino acids. Germline CDR1 SGHRS, CDR2 YFSETQ. Seattle participants joined during active infection and were tracked over time. TCRdb's table, derived via immunoSEQ multiplex PCR, lists solely in-frame clones and lacks some. The table has about 220,000 clones, about 81% seen once. This TCR was recovered from a woman between 70 and 85 years old with COVID-19, enrolled during active disease. This chain joins TRBV5-1 and TRBJ1-5; D is possibly TRBD1 (6 bases). The sample consisted of peripheral blood. The CDR3 region has the DNA TGCGCCAGCAGTTTAGGGACAAGCAATCAGCCCCAGCATTTT. It codes for CASSLGTSNQPQHF.